This note documents a single T cell receptor (beta chain) sequence. Its antigen is undetermined. This record comes from a study of post-analysis software for immune sequencing data. Regarding the study as a whole: There were about 5 TRBV segments more frequent in patients than controls, and TRBV5-6, TRBV5-1 and TRBV20-1 were among them.

Presence of unique molecular identifiers characterized the TCR beta cDNA libraries. Each CDR3 protein is one row after TCRdb ran MiXCR on the PCR reads. Among hundreds of thousands of distinct CDR3 sequences, approximately 57% were seen once, and the ten largest hold 4.6%. This CDR3 is 16 amino acids long. Germline trimming cut 4 bases from V and 8 bases from J; bases unmatched to any gene: 14. Germline CDR1 and CDR2: SGHRS and YFSETQ. Sequencing was done on a sample of blood. This chain uses TRBV5-1 with TRBJ2-1, with 8 bases lining up with TRBD2. This sequence originates from a girl between 10 and 17 years old with multiple sclerosis. The CDR3 region has the DNA TGCGCCAGCAGCGGCCCACTAGCGGCGTATGTAGATGAGCAGTTCTTC. Its translation: CASSGPLAAYVDEQFF.